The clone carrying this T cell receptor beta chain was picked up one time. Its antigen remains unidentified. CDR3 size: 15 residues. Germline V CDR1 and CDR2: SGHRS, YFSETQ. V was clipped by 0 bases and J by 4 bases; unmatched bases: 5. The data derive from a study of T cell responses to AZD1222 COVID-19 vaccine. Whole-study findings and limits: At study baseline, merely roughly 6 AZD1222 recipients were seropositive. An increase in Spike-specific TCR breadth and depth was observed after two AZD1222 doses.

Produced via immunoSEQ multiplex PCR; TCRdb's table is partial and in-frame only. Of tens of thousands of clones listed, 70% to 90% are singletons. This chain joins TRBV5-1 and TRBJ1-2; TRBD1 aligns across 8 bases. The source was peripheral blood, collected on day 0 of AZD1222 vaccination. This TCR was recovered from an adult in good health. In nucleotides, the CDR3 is TGCGCCAGCAGCTTGGAAGGGACAGGAGTCTATGGCTACACCTTC. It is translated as CASSLEGTGVYGYTF.